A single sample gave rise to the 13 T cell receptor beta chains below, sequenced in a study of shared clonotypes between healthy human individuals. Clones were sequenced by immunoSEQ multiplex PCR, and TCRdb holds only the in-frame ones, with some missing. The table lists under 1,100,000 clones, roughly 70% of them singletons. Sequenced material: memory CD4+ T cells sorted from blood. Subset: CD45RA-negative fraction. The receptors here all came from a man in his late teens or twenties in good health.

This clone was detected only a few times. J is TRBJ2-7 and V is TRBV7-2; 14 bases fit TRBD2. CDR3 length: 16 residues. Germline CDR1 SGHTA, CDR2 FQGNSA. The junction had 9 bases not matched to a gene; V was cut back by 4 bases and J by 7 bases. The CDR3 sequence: CASSSWTSGRPGEQYF. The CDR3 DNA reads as TGTGCCAGCAGCTCCTGGACTAGCGGGAGGCCGGGGGAGCAGTACTTC.

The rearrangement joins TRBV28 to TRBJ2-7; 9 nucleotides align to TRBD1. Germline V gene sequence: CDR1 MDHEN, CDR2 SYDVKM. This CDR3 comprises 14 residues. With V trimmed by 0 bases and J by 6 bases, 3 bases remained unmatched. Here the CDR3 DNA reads TGTGCCAGCAGTTTATGGGGACAGGGTGCCGAGCAGTACTTC. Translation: CASSLWGQGAEQYF.

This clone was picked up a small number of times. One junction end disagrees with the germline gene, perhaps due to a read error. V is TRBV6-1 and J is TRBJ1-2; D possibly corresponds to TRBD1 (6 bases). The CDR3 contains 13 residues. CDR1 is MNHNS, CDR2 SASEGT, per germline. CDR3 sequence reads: CASSAPGQYLRAF. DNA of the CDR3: TGTGCCAGCAGTGCACCCGGACAGTACCTCCGGGCCTTC.

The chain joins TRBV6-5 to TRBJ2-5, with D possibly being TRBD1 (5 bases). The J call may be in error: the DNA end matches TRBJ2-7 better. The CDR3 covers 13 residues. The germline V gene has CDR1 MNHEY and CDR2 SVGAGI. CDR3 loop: CASSLQETYEQYF. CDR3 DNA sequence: TGTGCCAGCAGTTTACAGGAAACCTACGAGCAGTACTTC.

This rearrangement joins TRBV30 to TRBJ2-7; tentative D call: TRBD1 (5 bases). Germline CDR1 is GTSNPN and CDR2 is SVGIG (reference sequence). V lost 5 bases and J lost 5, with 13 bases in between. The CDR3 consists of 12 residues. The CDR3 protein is CAWLTDGDEQYF. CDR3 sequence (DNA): TGTGCCTGGTTGACAGATGGAGACGAGCAGTACTTC.

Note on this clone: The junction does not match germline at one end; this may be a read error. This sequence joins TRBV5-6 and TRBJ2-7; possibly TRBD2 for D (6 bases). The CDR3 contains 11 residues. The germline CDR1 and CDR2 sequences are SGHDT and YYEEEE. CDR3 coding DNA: TGTGCCAGCAGCTTCCTAGCGTCTGGAGAGTTC. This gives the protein CASSFLASGEF.

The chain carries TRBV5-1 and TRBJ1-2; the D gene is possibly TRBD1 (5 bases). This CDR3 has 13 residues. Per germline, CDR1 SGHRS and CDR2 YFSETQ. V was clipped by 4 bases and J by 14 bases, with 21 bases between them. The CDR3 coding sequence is TGCGCCAGCAGCCCCGGGGACCCACCATCGGGTACCTTC. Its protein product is CASSPGDPPSGTF.

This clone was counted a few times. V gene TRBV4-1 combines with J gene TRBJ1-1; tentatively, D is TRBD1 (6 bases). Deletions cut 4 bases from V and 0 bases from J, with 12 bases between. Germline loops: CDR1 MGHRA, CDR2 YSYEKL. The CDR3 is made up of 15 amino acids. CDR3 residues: CASSRTGQMNTEAFF. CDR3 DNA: TGCGCCAGCAGCCGGACCGGACAGATGAACACTGAAGCTTTCTTT.

CDR3 coding DNA: TGCAGCGCCGGAGGGGGGTACGAGCAGTACTTC. Encoded protein: CSAGGGYEQYF. The V and J genes are TRBV29-1 and TRBJ2-5; D may be TRBD1 or TRBD2 (6 bases each). The J call is in doubt because the DNA end fits TRBJ2-7 better. In germline, CDR1 is SQVTM, CDR2 ANQGSEA. The CDR3 totals 11 residues.

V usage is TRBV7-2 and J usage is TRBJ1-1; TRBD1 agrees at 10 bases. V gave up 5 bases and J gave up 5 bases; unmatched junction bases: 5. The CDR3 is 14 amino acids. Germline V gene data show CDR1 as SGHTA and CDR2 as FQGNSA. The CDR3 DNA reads TGTGCCAGCAGCCCGACAGGGGGCGAAACTGAAGCTTTCTTT. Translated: CASSPTGGETEAFF.

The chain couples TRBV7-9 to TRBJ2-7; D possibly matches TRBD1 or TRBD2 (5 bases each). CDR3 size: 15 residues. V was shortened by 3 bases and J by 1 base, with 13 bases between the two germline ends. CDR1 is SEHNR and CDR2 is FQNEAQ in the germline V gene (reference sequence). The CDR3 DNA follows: TGTGCCAGCAGCTTGGGGGATAAGAGTTCCTACGAGCAGTACTTC. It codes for CASSLGDKSSYEQYF.

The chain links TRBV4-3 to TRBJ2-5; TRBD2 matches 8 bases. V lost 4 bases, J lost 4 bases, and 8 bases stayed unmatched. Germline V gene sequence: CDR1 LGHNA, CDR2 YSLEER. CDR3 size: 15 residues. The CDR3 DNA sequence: TGCGCCAGCAGCCGGACAGCGGGAGTAGGAGAGACCCAGTACTTC. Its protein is CASSRTAGVGETQYF.

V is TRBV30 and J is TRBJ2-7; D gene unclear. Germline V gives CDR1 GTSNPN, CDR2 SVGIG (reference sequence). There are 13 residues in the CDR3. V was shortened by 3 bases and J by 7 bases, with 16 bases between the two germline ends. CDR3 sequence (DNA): TGTGCCTGGAGCCGTGGGCAGTCCTTGGAGCAGTACTTC. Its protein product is CAWSRGQSLEQYF.